Each of the 9 T cell receptor beta chains below was sequenced from the same sample in a study of response to subunit inactivated influenza vaccine. TCRdb passed the RT-PCR reads through MiXCR, listing each CDR3 protein once. The sample lists roughly 150,000 distinct CDR3 sequences, roughly a tenth occurring once. The specimen comprised non-naive T cells sorted from PBMCs, sampled 40 to 50 days after vaccination. Source of these receptors: a man over 45 who received an inactivated influenza vaccine.

The rearrangement joins TRBV2 to TRBJ1-2, with TRBD1 matching over 7 bases. Trimming at V came to 8 bases and at J to 2 bases, leaving 17 bases not matched to a gene. CDR3 length equals 17 residues. Germline V gene data show CDR1 as SNHLY and CDR2 as FYNNEI. The CDR3 DNA reads TGTGCCAGCGCTGGCGGGACAGCAGAAAAGACGAACTATGGCTACACCTTC. Translated, it gives CASAGGTAEKTNYGYTF.

J is TRBJ2-3 and V is TRBV3-1; possibly TRBD2 for D (6 bases). V lost 3 bases, J lost 6 bases, and 13 bases lay in between. The CDR3 consists of 14 residues. The V gene's germline CDR1 is LGHDT and CDR2 YNNKEL (reference sequence). The CDR3 DNA follows: TGTGCCAGCAGCCATGGGAGGACCGGGGATACGCAGTATTTT. This sequence encodes CASSHGRTGDTQYF.

This chain joins TRBV3-1 and TRBJ2-6; a possible D gene is TRBD1 (6 bases). From germline, CDR1 is LGHDT and CDR2 YNNKEL (reference sequence). This CDR3 is 15 amino acids long. The V and J ends lost 4 bases and 1 base respectively, with 8 bases between them. The CDR3 region is CASSLQGSGANVLTF. The CDR3 DNA reads TGTGCCAGCAGCCTTCAGGGGTCTGGGGCCAACGTCCTGACTTTC.

The rearrangement links TRBV9 to TRBJ1-6; possibly TRBD1 for D (6 bases). From germline, CDR1 is SGDLS and CDR2 YYNGEE. The CDR3 is 14 residues long. Trimming stripped 3 bases from V and 10 bases from J, with 14 bases between. As DNA, the CDR3 is TGTGCCAGCAGCGGGGGGGGGCCAGGATCACCCCTCCACTTT. Protein sequence: CASSGGGPGSPLHF.

This clonotype was detected only a few times. The rearrangement joins TRBV24-1 to TRBJ2-7; 8 bases are shared with TRBD2. CDR3 length: 14 amino acids. Looked up from germline, CDR1 is KGHDR and CDR2 is SFDVKD. V lost 4 bases, J lost 5 bases, and 6 bases stayed unmatched. DNA for the CDR3: TGTGCCACCAGTGACCCCGGGACTAGTAACGAGCAGTACTTC. Amino acids: CATSDPGTSNEQYF.

The rearrangement links TRBV7-9 to TRBJ2-4; D remains unclear. The CDR3 spans 16 residues. Germline V lookup: CDR1 SEHNR, CDR2 FQNEAQ (reference sequence). V was cut by 5 bases and J by 2 bases, with 16 bases left in between. The CDR3 DNA is TGTGCCAGCAGCCCCTCTAGGGTTACTTCCAAAAACATTCAGTACTTC. Its translation is CASSPSRVTSKNIQYF.

The J gene is TRBJ2-3, the V gene TRBV20-1, with 12 bases identical to TRBD2. Germline V gene data show CDR1 as DFQATT and CDR2 as SNEGSKA (reference sequence). This CDR3 comprises 22 residues. Trimming took 0 bases from V and 0 from J; bases not matched to a gene: 19. The CDR3: CSARDGPLLLAGGPISTDTQYF. As DNA, the CDR3 is TGCAGTGCTAGAGATGGGCCGTTGTTACTAGCGGGAGGCCCTATTAGCACAGATACGCAGTATTTT.

For this clonotype: Since a much larger clone is just one base distant, this may be a read error. The rearrangement links TRBV4-2 to TRBJ2-7, with D tentatively TRBD1 or TRBD2 (5 bases each). Per germline, CDR1 LGHNA and CDR2 YNFKEQ. Trimming pared 1 base from V and 3 bases from J, leaving 13 bases between. The CDR3 contains 15 residues. This CDR3 is CASSQGLGVYYEQYF. As DNA, the CDR3 is TGTGCCAGCAGCCAAGGGCTGGGGGTATACTACGAGCAGTACTTC.

The chain employs TRBV20-1 and TRBJ2-3; no clear D gene. CDR3 length: 17 amino acids. The germline gives CDR1 DFQATT, CDR2 SNEGSKA (reference sequence). The CDR3 nucleotides are TGCAGACCCTTGAAGGAGCGTGGAAAGTATAACACAGATACGCAGTATTTT. Translating gives CRPLKERGKYNTDTQYF.